Listed below are T cell receptor beta chains from one sample, sequenced in a study of human T cells and chemical hapten exposure. TCRdb redid the calling of the RACE reads with MiXCR, one entry per CDR3 protein. The sample shows roughly 250,000 distinct CDR3 sequences, 7.5% to 10% of them seen only once. The source material was whole blood, sampled in connection with sensitization to the hapten diphenylcyclopropenone (DPC). These receptors came from a woman in her forties with alopecia areata. Some clones in this sample may be carry-over from other donors' samples. Both conserved end residues are part of each CDR3. The order of the fields is D gene, clone size, V gene, J gene, CDR3 protein, CDR3 DNA. The D gene is left open where the match is weak. Some rows have no size entry. The others give once, few or many, or a class for an expanded clone.

d_call: NA
clone_size: few
v_call: TRBV11-2
j_call: TRBJ2-1
cdr3_aa: CASSLNVLAINEQFF
cdr3_nt: TGTGCCAGCAGCTTAAATGTGCTAGCGATCAATGAGCAGTTCTTC

d_call: TRBD1
clone_size: NA
v_call: TRBV6-1
j_call: TRBJ1-5
cdr3_aa: CASSEHRGGDQPQHF
cdr3_nt: TGTGCCAGCAGTGAACACAGGGGAGGCGATCAGCCCCAGCATTTT

d_call: TRBD1
clone_size: once
v_call: TRBV12-3/TRBV12-4
j_call: TRBJ2-4
cdr3_aa: CASSGDRKNIQYF
cdr3_nt: TGTGCCAGCAGTGGGGACAGAAAAAACATTCAGTACTTC

d_call: TRBD2
clone_size: NA
v_call: TRBV15
j_call: TRBJ2-1
cdr3_aa: CATSRGGTSGPNEQFF
cdr3_nt: TGTGCCACCAGCAGAGGCGGGACTAGCGGACCTAATGAGCAGTTCTTC

d_call: NA
clone_size: few
v_call: TRBV7-9
j_call: TRBJ1-1
cdr3_aa: CASSRWGAAPTEAFF
cdr3_nt: TGTGCCAGCAGCCGATGGGGCGCTGCCCCCACTGAAGCTTTCTTT

d_call: NA
clone_size: few
v_call: TRBV7-9
j_call: TRBJ2-4
cdr3_aa: CASSLAQNRNIQYF
cdr3_nt: TGTGCCAGCAGCTTAGCGCAAAACAGGAACATTCAGTACTTC

d_call: NA
clone_size: NA
v_call: TRBV6-1
j_call: TRBJ1-1
cdr3_aa: CASSEGRGRAQNTEAFF
cdr3_nt: TGTGCCAGCAGTGAAGGGAGGGGCAGGGCCCAGAACACTGAAGCTTTCTTT

d_call: NA
clone_size: few
v_call: TRBV5-1
j_call: TRBJ1-1
cdr3_aa: CASSLSTWGTEAFF
cdr3_nt: TGCGCCAGCAGCTTGAGTACATGGGGGACAGAAGCTTTCTTT

d_call: NA
clone_size: few
v_call: TRBV11-2
j_call: TRBJ1-1
cdr3_aa: CASSQRTTKWGTEAFF
cdr3_nt: TGTGCCAGCAGCCAACGGACAACGAAATGGGGTACTGAAGCTTTCTTT

d_call: NA
clone_size: many
v_call: TRBV29-1
j_call: TRBJ2-5
cdr3_aa: CSVRGTGKETQYF
cdr3_nt: TGCAGCGTGAGAGGGACGGGAAAAGAGACCCAGTACTTC

d_call: NA
clone_size: few
v_call: TRBV5-1
j_call: TRBJ2-3
cdr3_aa: CASRAGRTDTQYF
cdr3_nt: TGCGCCAGCAGGGCGGGACGCACAGATACGCAGTATTTT

d_call: TRBD1
clone_size: NA
v_call: TRBV6-5
j_call: TRBJ1-2
cdr3_aa: CASIGTATNYGYTF
cdr3_nt: TGTGCCAGCATTGGGACAGCTACTAACTATGGCTACACCTTC

d_call: TRBD1
clone_size: few
v_call: TRBV7-9
j_call: TRBJ2-6
cdr3_aa: CASSRGTGGSGANVLTF
cdr3_nt: TGTGCCAGCAGCCGAGGGACAGGGGGCTCCGGGGCCAACGTCCTGACTTTC

d_call: NA
clone_size: many
v_call: TRBV25-1
j_call: TRBJ1-2
cdr3_aa: CASGPNYGYTF
cdr3_nt: TGTGCCAGCGGACCCAACTATGGCTACACCTTC

d_call: TRBD2
clone_size: few
v_call: TRBV20-1
j_call: TRBJ2-7
cdr3_aa: CSAAGGSNSEQYF
cdr3_nt: TGCAGTGCCGCGGGGGGGTCTAACTCCGAGCAGTACTTC

d_call: TRBD2
clone_size: NA
v_call: TRBV9
j_call: TRBJ2-1
cdr3_aa: CASSLRSLAGSYNEQFF
cdr3_nt: TGTGCCAGCAGCCTAAGAAGTCTAGCGGGCTCCTACAATGAGCAGTTCTTC

d_call: NA
clone_size: NA
v_call: TRBV3-1
j_call: TRBJ2-1
cdr3_aa: CASSQELDRYNEQFF
cdr3_nt: TGTGCCAGCAGCCAAGAACTGGATCGGTACAATGAGCAGTTCTTC

d_call: NA
clone_size: few
v_call: TRBV5-1
j_call: TRBJ2-3
cdr3_aa: CASSSLGAKTDTQYF
cdr3_nt: TGCGCCAGCAGCTCCCTGGGGGCGAAAACAGATACGCAGTATTTT

d_call: TRBD1
clone_size: many
v_call: TRBV20-1
j_call: TRBJ1-4
cdr3_aa: CSARPLAQGANGKLFF
cdr3_nt: TGCAGTGCTAGGCCACTGGCACAGGGGGCGAATGGAAAACTGTTTTTT

d_call: TRBD1
clone_size: NA
v_call: TRBV4-1
j_call: TRBJ2-2
cdr3_aa: CASSHPPGTGTNTGELFF
cdr3_nt: TGCGCCAGCAGCCACCCTCCCGGGACAGGGACGAACACCGGGGAGCTGTTTTTT

d_call: NA
clone_size: NA
v_call: TRBV28
j_call: TRBJ1-4
cdr3_aa: CDSSSAGHQPTGEKLFF
cdr3_nt: TGTGACAGCAGTTCTGCCGGGCACCAACCGACGGGTGAAAAACTGTTTTTT

d_call: TRBD1
clone_size: NA
v_call: TRBV28
j_call: TRBJ2-1
cdr3_aa: CASSLRGQGNNEQFF
cdr3_nt: TGTGCCAGCAGTTTAAGGGGACAGGGGAACAATGAGCAGTTCTTC

d_call: NA
clone_size: few
v_call: TRBV20-1
j_call: TRBJ1-1
cdr3_aa: CSARDRRPHTEAFF
cdr3_nt: TGCAGTGCTAGAGACCGAAGACCGCACACTGAAGCTTTCTTT

d_call: NA
clone_size: many
v_call: TRBV18
j_call: TRBJ2-5
cdr3_aa: CASSPRQETQYF
cdr3_nt: TGTGCCAGCTCACCGCGCCAAGAGACCCAGTACTTC

d_call: NA
clone_size: few
v_call: TRBV6-5
j_call: TRBJ1-3
cdr3_aa: CASSRMAASGNTIYF
cdr3_nt: TGTGCCAGCAGTCGAATGGCGGCCTCTGGAAACACCATATATTTT

d_call: TRBD2
clone_size: many
v_call: TRBV6-5
j_call: TRBJ2-7
cdr3_aa: CASSPGTSGRIEQYF
cdr3_nt: TGTGCCAGCAGTCCCGGGACTAGCGGGAGGATCGAGCAGTACTTC

d_call: TRBD2
clone_size: NA
v_call: TRBV11-2
j_call: TRBJ2-5
cdr3_aa: CASSSGLADGRKETQYF
cdr3_nt: TGTGCCAGCAGCTCGGGACTAGCAGACGGGAGGAAAGAGACCCAGTACTTC

d_call: TRBD1
clone_size: NA
v_call: TRBV12-3/TRBV12-4
j_call: TRBJ1-1
cdr3_aa: CASSDRGLFSLNTEAFF
cdr3_nt: TGTGCCAGCAGTGACAGGGGGCTTTTTTCCTTGAACACTGAAGCTTTCTTT